The table lists the clone carrying this T cell receptor beta chain with many counts. The antigen is unknown. TCRdb independently ran MiXCR on the reads; one entry per CDR3 protein. This repertoire shows 400,000 or so distinct CDR3 sequences, roughly 30% found once; its top ten account for roughly 13%. This record belongs to a study of T cell repertoires in cytomegalovirus infection. Overall study context: Matching HLA type, along with CMV infection, was indicated by public TCR beta signatures.

Study results and caveats: Cumulative public TCR beta family frequency identified carriers of CMV plus the relevant HLA. The ex vivo response was dominated by HLA-C-restricted CMV-specific TCR beta clonotypes.

The source of this sequence is a human donor in good health (CMV status not recorded). Some clones in this sample may be carry-over from other donors' samples. The material sequenced was PBMCs.

The CDR3 loop is CASSLVASYEQYF. The CDR3, as DNA: TGTGCCAGCAGCCTAGTGGCCTCCTACGAGCAGTACTTC. The rearrangement uses TRBV12-3 or TRBV12-4 and TRBJ2-7; D gene uncertain. This CDR3 comprises 13 residues. V gave up 6 bases and J gave up 0 bases, with 9 bases separating them.